Listed below are T cell receptor beta chains from one sample, sequenced in a study of T cells after yellow fever vaccination. TCRdb ran MiXCR on the 5' RACE reads and lists one entry per CDR3 protein. The sample lists some 320,000 distinct CDR3 sequences, roughly 8.7% seen once, with over 15% in the top ten. Specimen: PBMCs, collected on the day of the first yellow fever vaccination. The receptors were sampled from a man aged 18 to 35 who received the YFV17D yellow fever vaccine. Both conserved end residues are part of each CDR3. The order of the fields is D gene, V gene, clone size, J gene, CDR3 DNA, CDR3 protein. A D gene is named only where the DNA matches it firmly. Clone size, where shown, is once, few, many, or a class for clones that have expanded.

D: -
V: TRBV23-1
size: -
J: TRBJ2-1
DNA: TGCGCCAGCAGTCAAAACCCGTCGACAGCGGATGAGCAGTTCTTC
CDR3: CASSQNPSTADEQFF

D: -
V: TRBV20-1
size: many
J: TRBJ2-5
DNA: TGCAGTGCTAGAGTGTTAGGAGAGACCCAGTACTTC
CDR3: CSARVLGETQYF

D: -
V: TRBV13
size: -
J: TRBJ2-2
DNA: TGTACCTTCAGTTTAGGGCCTGGGGAAGGGCGTCCCACCGGGGAGCTGTTTTTT
CDR3: CTFSLGPGEGRPTGELFF

D: -
V: TRBV9
size: many
J: TRBJ2-1
DNA: TGTGCCAGCAGCGTAGATTACAATGAGCAGTTCTTC
CDR3: CASSVDYNEQFF

D: TRBD1
V: TRBV7-9
size: few
J: TRBJ1-2
DNA: TGTGCCAGCAGCCCCGAGACAGGGATCTTTGGCTACACCTTC
CDR3: CASSPETGIFGYTF

D: -
V: TRBV12-3/TRBV12-4
size: many
J: TRBJ2-7
DNA: TGTGCCAGCAGTCTTCAGGGCTACGAGCAGTACTTC
CDR3: CASSLQGYEQYF

D: -
V: TRBV9
size: few
J: TRBJ1-1
DNA: TGTGCCAGCAGCGTTTTACCGGGCGAGAGTACTGAAGCTTTCTTT
CDR3: CASSVLPGESTEAFF

D: -
V: TRBV29-1
size: -
J: TRBJ1-1
DNA: TGCAGCGTTAGCTTCACGAACACTGAAGCTTTCTTT
CDR3: CSVSFTNTEAFF

D: TRBD2
V: TRBV14
size: few
J: TRBJ2-5
DNA: TGTGCCAGCAGCCAAGATCGACTAGCGGGGGTTCGCGAGACCCAGTACTTC
CDR3: CASSQDRLAGVRETQYF

D: -
V: TRBV7-9
size: -
J: TRBJ2-2
DNA: TGTGCCAGCAGCCCGGACCCGGCGGGCACCGGGGAGCTGTTTTTT
CDR3: CASSPDPAGTGELFF

D: TRBD1
V: TRBV6-1
size: few
J: TRBJ1-6
DNA: TGTGCCAGCAGTCCCGACAGGGGGCGACTCTCACCCCTCCACTTT
CDR3: CASSPDRGRLSPLHF

D: TRBD2
V: TRBV5-1
size: few
J: TRBJ2-1
DNA: TGCGCCAGCAGCTTGGGACTAGCGGGGGGGCTTTACAATGAGCAGTTCTTC
CDR3: CASSLGLAGGLYNEQFF

D: -
V: TRBV4-2
size: few
J: TRBJ1-2
DNA: TGTGCCAGCAGCCAAGATGGAGGGGCCCGCTATGGCTACACCTTC
CDR3: CASSQDGGARYGYTF

D: -
V: TRBV12-3/TRBV12-4
size: few
J: TRBJ2-1
DNA: TGTGCCAGCAGCCCTAAGGGGGTATACAATGAGCAGTTCTTC
CDR3: CASSPKGVYNEQFF

D: TRBD2
V: TRBV11-2
size: few
J: TRBJ2-3
DNA: TGTGCCAGCAGCTTCGGACTAGCGGGGGGCTCAGATACGCAGTATTTT
CDR3: CASSFGLAGGSDTQYF

D: TRBD1
V: TRBV7-2
size: few
J: TRBJ2-7
DNA: TGTGCCAGCAGCCTGTTACAGGGGACCTACGAGCAGTACTTC
CDR3: CASSLLQGTYEQYF

D: -
V: TRBV18
size: -
J: TRBJ2-7
DNA: TGTGCCAGCTCACTCCAGAGCAAGGCCGAGCAGTACTTC
CDR3: CASSLQSKAEQYF

D: -
V: TRBV20-1
size: many
J: TRBJ2-1
DNA: TGCAGTGCTCCCACCGGGACATTAGACAATGAGCAGTTCTTC
CDR3: CSAPTGTLDNEQFF

D: -
V: TRBV9
size: many
J: TRBJ2-1
DNA: TGTGCCAGCAGCATCGGACAGTGGGCCTACAATGAGCAGTTCTTC
CDR3: CASSIGQWAYNEQFF

D: -
V: TRBV5-4
size: few
J: TRBJ2-1
DNA: TGTGCCAGCAGCTTATCACTAGCCCCCGACAATGAGCAGTTCTTC
CDR3: CASSLSLAPDNEQFF

D: -
V: TRBV6-5
size: many
J: TRBJ1-5
DNA: TGTGCCAGCAGCTATTCCTACCCCCCGTCGAGCAATCAGCCCCAGCATTTT
CDR3: CASSYSYPPSSNQPQHF

D: TRBD1
V: TRBV27
size: many
J: TRBJ1-2
DNA: TGTGCCAGCAGTCTTTCAGGGGGCTCATACTATGGCTACACCTTC
CDR3: CASSLSGGSYYGYTF

D: -
V: TRBV30
size: -
J: TRBJ2-2
DNA: TGTGCCTGGAGTGTCGGGGGATACACCGGGGAGCTGTTTTTT
CDR3: CAWSVGGYTGELFF

D: -
V: TRBV28
size: many
J: TRBJ1-3
DNA: TGTGCCAGCAGCCGAACTTCAGGAGTCTCTGGAAACACCATATATTTT
CDR3: CASSRTSGVSGNTIYF

D: -
V: TRBV25-1
size: many
J: TRBJ1-4
DNA: TGTGCCAGCAGTGACGGGGGCCTTGCAACTAATGAAAAACTGTTTTTT
CDR3: CASSDGGLATNEKLFF

D: -
V: TRBV11-3
size: -
J: TRBJ1-1
DNA: TGTGCCAGCAGCTTAGACCTCGGCCCCGCTGAAGCTTTCTTT
CDR3: CASSLDLGPAEAFF

D: -
V: TRBV5-4
size: few
J: TRBJ1-2
DNA: TGTGCCAGCAGCTACGTAGGTGCGGTCAGCGGCTACACCTTC
CDR3: CASSYVGAVSGYTF

D: TRBD1
V: TRBV12-3/TRBV12-4
size: once
J: TRBJ1-1
DNA: TGTGCCAGCAGTCACCGACAGGGCTCTGAAGCTTTCTTT
CDR3: CASSHRQGSEAFF

D: -
V: TRBV3-1
size: -
J: TRBJ2-2
DNA: TGTGCCAGCAGCCCGTTTCCGAGCGGGAACACCGGGGAGCTGTTTTTT
CDR3: CASSPFPSGNTGELFF

D: TRBD1
V: TRBV28
size: -
J: TRBJ2-1
DNA: TGTGCCAGCAGCAGGGACAGGGGGCTCGATGAGCAGTTCTTC
CDR3: CASSRDRGLDEQFF

D: -
V: TRBV24-1
size: few
J: TRBJ2-3
DNA: TGTGCCACCAGTGATTTGCCAGGCAGGGGAGGAACAGATACGCAGTATTTT
CDR3: CATSDLPGRGGTDTQYF

D: TRBD1
V: TRBV12-3/TRBV12-4
size: many
J: TRBJ1-5
DNA: TGTGCCAGCAGTCAATCGACAGGGCCGAGGGGCCTCCAGCCCCAGCATTTT
CDR3: CASSQSTGPRGLQPQHF

D: -
V: TRBV4-3
size: -
J: TRBJ2-3
DNA: TGCGCCAGCAGCCCAGGGGGGTGGGGAAAAAGCACAGATACGCAGTATTTT
CDR3: CASSPGGWGKSTDTQYF

D: -
V: TRBV5-1
size: -
J: TRBJ2-3
DNA: TGCGCCAGCAGCCCCCCCGGGTTGATGGTCAGCACAGATACGCAGTATTTT
CDR3: CASSPPGLMVSTDTQYF

D: TRBD2
V: TRBV12-3/TRBV12-4
size: -
J: TRBJ2-7
DNA: TGTGCCAGCAGTTGGGGGGGGGGAAGGGACGAGCAGTACTTC
CDR3: CASSWGGGRDEQYF

D: -
V: TRBV25-1
size: many
J: TRBJ1-1
DNA: TGTGCCAGCAGTGAATCAGGGTCAGGGGACTCAACGGGAGCTTTCTTT
CDR3: CASSESGSGDSTGAFF

D: TRBD2
V: TRBV7-2
size: -
J: TRBJ2-1
DNA: TGTGCCAGCAGCTTAGCGAATCCTAGCGGGGGCTGGGCATTC
CDR3: CASSLANPSGGWAF